The present entry profiles one T cell receptor (beta chain) with its context. This sample is part of a study of blood T cell repertoires in COVID-19. Study in general: Acute and convalescent COVID-19 specimens originated in the United States, Italy and Spain.

The germline V gene encodes CDR1 SNHLY and CDR2 FYNNEI. The CDR3 contains 14 residues. Trimming removed 4 bases at V and 1 base at J, with 10 bases between. As handled by the study authors: For nucleated cells, counts were estimated from reference gene primer amplification. Some clones are missing from TCRdb's copy, which holds only in-frame ones; the method was immunoSEQ multiplex PCR. V and J calls and clone size come straight from that table; D and trimming were deduced from the DNA. The profile shows around 100,000 clones, 90% to 95% of them singletons. The receptor comes from a man between 50 and 59 years old with active COVID-19. The genes are TRBV2 and TRBJ1-1; D not resolved. Sequencing was performed on peripheral blood. The CDR3: CASSVNPGNTEAFF. The CDR3 DNA reads TGTGCCAGCAGTGTAAATCCGGGGAACACTGAAGCTTTCTTT.